This T cell receptor beta chain was recovered during a study of control samples from healthy donors and cancer patients. The table came from immunoSEQ multiplex PCR; TCRdb's copy has only in-frame clones and leaves some out. Of about 140,000 clones listed, around nine tenths are singletons. The sequenced sample was blood. The clonotype was recovered from a young man in good health.

CDR3 in DNA: TGTGCCAGCAGCGGAGATCTAACAGGGTGGGAGCTGTTTTTT. Translated, it gives CASSGDLTGWELFF. This rearrangement joins TRBV9 to TRBJ2-2, with D tentatively TRBD1 (6 bases). The germline V gene encodes CDR1 SGDLS and CDR2 YYNGEE. This CDR3 is 14 amino acids long. Trimming took off 3 bases at V and 9 bases at J, with 15 bases between the two ends.